This paragraph covers one TCR beta chain sequence. What it binds is unknown. This sample stems from a study of T cell responses to AZD1222 COVID-19 vaccine. Study-wide points: Repertoire sampling was restricted to post-peak T cell response timepoints.

Some clones are missing from TCRdb's copy, which holds only in-frame ones; the method was immunoSEQ multiplex PCR. Counted here are about 81,000 clones, about 91% occurring once; the ten biggest clones make up roughly 4.9%. The CDR3 contains 15 residues. V lost 1 base and J 1 base, leaving 10 bases between the germline ends. CDR1 and CDR2 from the germline V gene are MGHDK and SYGVNS. The chain carries TRBV25-1 and TRBJ1-1; D uncertain. The sequence came from an adult in good health. Here the sequenced sample was peripheral blood, taken on day 0 of AZD1222 vaccination. CDR3 DNA sequence: TGTGCCAGCAGTGAATCTTGGGCGGGGAACACTGAAGCTTTCTTT. This sequence encodes CASSESWAGNTEAFF. Full variable domain (outside the CDR3, taken from reference TRBV25-1 and TRBJ1-1): EADIYQTPRYLVIGTGKKITLECSQTMGHDKMYWYQQDPGMELHLIHYSYGVNSTEKGDLSSESTVSRIRTEHFPLTLESARPSHTSQYLCASSESWAGNTEAFFGQGTRLTVV.